This T cell receptor beta chain is drawn from a study of blood T cells in healthy people across ages. This CDR3 region has 16 residues. J gave up 6 bases and V 4 bases, and 6 bases lay outside the gene matches. A second about 7 to 11 cycle PCR used barcoded and J-beta primers. TCRdb used MiXCR to reprocess the 5' RACE reads, holding one entry per CDR3 protein. In the table there are about 970,000 distinct CDR3 sequences, just over 50% of which are singletons. The sequence was collected from a woman aged 55-69 years in good health. Sequenced sample: blood. The chain couples TRBV23-1 to TRBJ1-4; the match to TRBD1 covers 12 bases. TRBV23-1 is recorded as an ORF, its role being uncertain. CDR3: CASSPKGQGADEKLFF. DNA of the CDR3: TGCGCCAGCAGTCCCAAGGGACAGGGGGCGGATGAAAAACTGTTTTTT.